This paragraph reports one T cell receptor beta chain. Its antigen remains unidentified. Different DNA sequences within this sample yield the same CDR3. TCRdb's copy holds only in-frame clones and misses some; the assay was immunoSEQ multiplex PCR. The sample shows fewer than 30,000 clones, 70% to 90% of them seen only once. The sample comes from a study of monozygotic twins with cystic fibrosis. Findings of the study overall: Median Simpson clonality of 0.0095 suggested naive T cells predominated. Monozygotic CF twin pairs shared significantly more nucleotide-identical clonotypes than unrelated CF individuals did.

Trimming cost V 0 bases and J 2 bases, with 5 bases left between them. Germline lookup yields CDR1 SGHRS and CDR2 YFSETQ. The length of the CDR3 is 13 residues. The clonotype comes from a girl aged 2 to 10 with cystic fibrosis. This chain links TRBV5-1 with TRBJ1-1; no reliable D call. The sequenced sample consisted of blood. The CDR3 DNA follows: TGCGCCAGCAGCTTGGCAGGCAACACTGAAGCTTTCTTT. This sequence encodes CASSLAGNTEAFF.